This entry is about one T cell receptor beta chain. The antigen is unknown. This sample was included in a study of post-analysis software for immune sequencing data. Study in general: As for disease course, relapsing-remitting, secondary progressive and progressive-relapsing multiple sclerosis were all included. Overall study findings and caveats: Patients used about 5 TRBV segments, including TRBV5-6, TRBV5-1 and TRBV20-1, more often than controls. For normalized Chao1 diversity, multiple sclerosis patients scored significantly lower than controls did.

After removal of 0 bases from V and 11 bases from J, the junction contained 11 bases not matched to a gene. The CDR3 loop spans 15 amino acids. CDR1 and CDR2 (germline): LGHNA, YNFKEQ. Carried by the TCR beta cDNA libraries were unique molecular identifiers. The source material, about 0.85 to 11 million T cells, gave rise to about 460,000 cDNA molecules. TCRdb itself ran the PCR reads through MiXCR, one entry per CDR3 protein. The sample carries hundreds of thousands of distinct CDR3 sequences, around 50% recorded once. The source of this sequence is a girl under 18 with multiple sclerosis. Material: blood. This rearrangement joins TRBV4-2 to TRBJ2-5; 8 nucleotides line up with TRBD1. The CDR3 sequence: CASSQDKTGGWEQYF. The DNA of the CDR3 is TGTGCCAGCAGCCAAGATAAAACAGGGGGTTGGGAGCAGTACTTC.